These T cell receptor beta chains were read from a single sample in a study of early T cells in non-severe SARS-CoV-2 infection. MiXCR, applied by TCRdb to the 5' RACE reads, yields one record per CDR3 protein. The data contain some 70,000 distinct CDR3 sequences, 9.1% of them singletons. Sequenced input: whole blood. All receptors come from an adult who was a healthcare worker with PCR-confirmed SARS-CoV-2 infection or an uninfected control (not recorded which). Both conserved end residues are part of each CDR3. The D gene is left open where the match is weak. The size entry is marked missing in some rows and otherwise reads once, few, many or a size class.

v_gene,d_gene,abundance,j_gene,CDR3aa,CDR3nt
TRBV24-1,.,many,TRBJ2-5,CATSDLRKEQETQYF,TGTGCCACCAGTGATTTGCGGAAGGAACAAGAGACCCAGTACTTC
TRBV4-1,.,few,TRBJ2-2,CASSQTTVNTGELFF,TGCGCCAGCAGCCAAACGACGGTGAACACCGGGGAGCTGTTTTTT
TRBV20-1,.,few,TRBJ1-6,CSARQLSSPLHF,TGCAGTGCGCGCCAATTAAGTTCACCCCTCCACTTT
TRBV3-1,TRBD2,.,TRBJ2-7,CASSLSAGDYEQYF,TGTGCCAGCAGCCTGTCGGCGGGGGACTACGAGCAGTACTTC
TRBV27,TRBD1,.,TRBJ1-4,CASSDDRGGEKLFF,TGTGCCAGCAGTGATGACAGGGGAGGTGAAAAACTGTTTTTT
TRBV6-1,.,.,TRBJ2-7,CASMRGSYEQYF,TGTGCCAGCATGCGGGGCTCCTACGAGCAGTACTTC
TRBV3-1,TRBD2,.,TRBJ2-3,CASSPAGGSERDTQYF,TGTGCCAGCAGCCCAGCGGGAGGTTCCGAACGGGATACGCAGTATTTT
TRBV11-2,TRBD2,many,TRBJ2-3,CASSLEITAGWSTDTQYF,TGTGCCAGCAGCTTAGAGATCACAGCGGGGTGGAGCACAGATACGCAGTATTTT
TRBV18,.,few,TRBJ2-5,CASQTGETQYF,TGTGCCAGTCAAACGGGGGAGACCCAGTACTTC
TRBV9,TRBD1,few,TRBJ2-7,CASSVGQGIGEQYF,TGTGCCAGCAGCGTAGGACAGGGAATAGGCGAGCAGTACTTC
TRBV20-1,TRBD2,many,TRBJ2-3,CSASPGRTDTQYF,TGCAGTGCTAGTCCCGGGAGGACAGATACGCAGTATTTT
TRBV19,TRBD2,many,TRBJ2-1,CASSIESGRAYNEQFF,TGTGCCAGTAGTATAGAGAGCGGGAGGGCCTACAATGAGCAGTTCTTC
TRBV7-6,.,.,TRBJ2-2,CASSTGGLFTGELFF,TGTGCCAGTTCTACAGGAGGGCTGTTTACCGGGGAGCTGTTTTTT
TRBV5-1,TRBD2,many,TRBJ2-7,CASSSGTSGRISYEQYF,TGCGCCAGCAGCTCAGGGACTAGCGGGAGGATCTCCTACGAGCAGTACTTC
TRBV5-1,.,many,TRBJ2-7,CASSPTYEQYF,TGCGCCAGCAGCCCTACCTACGAGCAGTACTTC
TRBV5-1,.,many,TRBJ2-2,CASSPRGGDYTGELFF,TGCGCCAGCAGCCCAAGGGGTGGAGATTACACCGGGGAGCTGTTTTTT
TRBV19,.,.,TRBJ2-2,CASRRDWGTGELFF,TGTGCCAGTAGGCGAGACTGGGGTACCGGGGAGCTGTTTTTT
TRBV6-5,.,few,TRBJ2-3,CASSYGGPTDTQYF,TGTGCCAGCAGTTACGGGGGCCCCACAGATACGCAGTATTTT
TRBV15,.,many,TRBJ2-3,CATSRDARSGADTQYF,TGTGCCACCAGCAGAGATGCCCGGTCTGGAGCAGATACGCAGTATTTT
TRBV27,TRBD1,many,TRBJ2-7,CASSPQGDEQYF,TGTGCCAGCAGCCCACAGGGGGACGAGCAGTACTTC
TRBV28,TRBD1,few,TRBJ1-4,CASIRGGDEKLFF,TGTGCCAGCATTCGAGGGGGCGATGAAAAACTGTTTTTT
TRBV6-5,.,many,TRBJ1-1,CASSYSNFILGGEAFF,TGTGCCAGCAGTTACTCGAATTTTATATTAGGCGGTGAAGCTTTCTTT
TRBV20-1,TRBD1,few,TRBJ1-2,CSARRGQDGYGYTF,TGCAGTGCTAGAAGGGGACAGGACGGGTATGGCTACACCTTC
TRBV14,.,few,TRBJ2-7,CASSQGQTIIVPNEQYF,TGTGCCAGCAGCCAAGGGCAGACAATAATAGTCCCTAACGAGCAGTACTTC
TRBV27,.,many,TRBJ2-7,CASSLNMLSYEQYF,TGTGCCAGCAGTTTAAATATGCTCTCCTACGAGCAGTACTTC
TRBV28,.,many,TRBJ2-5,CASRGVRGAQETQYF,TGTGCCAGCAGGGGGGTTCGGGGCGCCCAAGAGACCCAGTACTTC
TRBV29-1,.,few,TRBJ2-7,CSVGWGRANEQYF,TGCAGCGTGGGGTGGGGCAGGGCCAACGAGCAGTACTTC
TRBV5-1,TRBD2,.,TRBJ2-1,CASRREVSYNEQFF,TGCGCCAGCAGACGGGAGGTATCCTACAATGAGCAGTTCTTC
TRBV5-6,TRBD2,.,TRBJ2-1,CASSLPGLAPAYDEQFF,TGTGCCAGCAGCCTCCCGGGACTAGCGCCCGCTTATGATGAGCAGTTCTTC
TRBV9,.,.,TRBJ2-7,CASSVDPGTPSYEQYF,TGTGCCAGCAGCGTAGACCCAGGGACCCCCTCCTACGAGCAGTACTTC
TRBV10-3,.,few,TRBJ1-2,CATRLGGDSYGYTF,TGTGCCACCCGACTTGGGGGGGATAGCTATGGCTACACCTTC
TRBV5-1,TRBD1,.,TRBJ2-3,CASSTGPPAGQGTDTQYF,TGCGCCAGCAGCACAGGACCGCCGGCCGGACAGGGAACAGATACGCAGTATTTT
TRBV9,.,.,TRBJ2-7,CASSPTVGSNEQYF,TGTGCCAGCAGCCCTACCGTGGGTTCCAACGAGCAGTACTTC
TRBV6-6,.,.,TRBJ2-1,CASSYGGLAEQFF,TGTGCCAGCAGTTACGGAGGCCTAGCGGAGCAGTTCTTC
TRBV7-3,.,many,TRBJ2-5,CASSLERVETQYF,TGTGCCAGCAGCCTAGAAAGGGTAGAGACCCAGTACTTC
TRBV18,.,few,TRBJ1-6,CASSADRGTPLHF,TGTGCCAGCTCCGCGGACCGGGGGACACCCCTCCACTTT
TRBV12-3/TRBV12-4,.,few,TRBJ1-5,CASSRPRGPQHF,TGTGCCAGCAGCCGCCCGCGAGGGCCCCAGCATTTT
TRBV29-1,TRBD1,few,TRBJ2-7,CSVDKEGQGASGQYF,TGCAGCGTTGATAAGGAGGGACAGGGGGCGTCAGGGCAGTACTTC
TRBV19,TRBD1,many,TRBJ1-2,CASSTIPGQGGGYGYTF,TGTGCCAGTAGTACCATCCCGGGACAGGGAGGTGGCTATGGCTACACCTTC
TRBV7-8,.,.,TRBJ2-1,CASSLGANEQFF,TGTGCCAGCAGCTTGGGGGCCAATGAGCAGTTCTTC
TRBV18,.,many,TRBJ1-2,CASSPPGRQPLYGYTF,TGTGCCAGCTCACCACCGGGGAGGCAACCTTTGTATGGCTACACCTTC